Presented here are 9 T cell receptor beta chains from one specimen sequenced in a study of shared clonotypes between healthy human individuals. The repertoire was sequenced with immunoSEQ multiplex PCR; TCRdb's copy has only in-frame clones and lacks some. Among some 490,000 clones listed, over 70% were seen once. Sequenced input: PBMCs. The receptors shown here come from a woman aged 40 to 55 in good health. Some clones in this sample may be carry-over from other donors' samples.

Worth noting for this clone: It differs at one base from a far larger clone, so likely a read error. CDR3 nucleotides: TGTGCCTGTAGAAGGTACTCTGGAAACACCATATATTTT. Its protein is CACRRYSGNTIYF. The chain is built from TRBV19 and TRBJ1-3; no clear D gene. Germline V gene lookup returns CDR1 LNHDA and CDR2 SQIVND (reference sequence). This CDR3 has 13 residues.

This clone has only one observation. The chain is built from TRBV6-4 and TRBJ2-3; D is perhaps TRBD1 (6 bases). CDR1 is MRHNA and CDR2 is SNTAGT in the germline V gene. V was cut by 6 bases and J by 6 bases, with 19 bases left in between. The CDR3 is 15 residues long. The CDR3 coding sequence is TGTGCCAGCAGCTTTGACAGGACTCCCTTGGATACGCAGTATTTT. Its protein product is CASSFDRTPLDTQYF.

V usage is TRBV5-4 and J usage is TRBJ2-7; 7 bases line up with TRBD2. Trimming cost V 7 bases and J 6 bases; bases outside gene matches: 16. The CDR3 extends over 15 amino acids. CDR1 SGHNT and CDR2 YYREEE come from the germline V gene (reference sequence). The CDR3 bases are TGTGCCAGCTCTCTTGGCCTAGCGGACCTCGGCGAGCAGTACTTC. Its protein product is CASSLGLADLGEQYF.

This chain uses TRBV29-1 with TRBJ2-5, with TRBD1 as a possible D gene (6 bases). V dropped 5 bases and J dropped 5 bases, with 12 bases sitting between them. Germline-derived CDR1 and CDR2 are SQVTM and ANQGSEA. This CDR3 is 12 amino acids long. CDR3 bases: TGCAGCGTTTTTCAGGGGCGGGAGACCCAGTACTTC. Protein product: CSVFQGRETQYF.

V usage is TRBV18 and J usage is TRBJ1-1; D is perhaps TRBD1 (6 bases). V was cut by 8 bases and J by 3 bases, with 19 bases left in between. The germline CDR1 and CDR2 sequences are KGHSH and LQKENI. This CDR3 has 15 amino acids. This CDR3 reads CASPSAGGADTEAFF. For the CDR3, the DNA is TGTGCCAGCCCATCAGCCGGGGGGGCGGACACTGAAGCTTTCTTT.

In DNA, the CDR3 is TGTGCCAGCAGCACCGACAGGGGAGGAACCTACAATGAGCAGTTCTTC. Amino acids: CASSTDRGGTYNEQFF. The rearrangement links TRBV28 to TRBJ2-1, with 8 bases matching TRBD1. J lost 2 bases, V lost 6 bases, and 9 bases had no gene match. The CDR3 is 16 amino acids. CDR1 MDHEN and CDR2 SYDVKM come from the germline V gene.

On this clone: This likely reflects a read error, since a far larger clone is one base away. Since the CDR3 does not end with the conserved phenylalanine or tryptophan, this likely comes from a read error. CDR3 in DNA: TGTGCCAGCTCACCAAATAAAGACAGGCGTTACTATGGCTACACCTTA. This sequence encodes CASSPNKDRRYYGYTL. The rearrangement joins TRBV18 to TRBJ1-2; perhaps TRBD1 as D (6 bases). V was trimmed by 2 bases and J by 3 bases, leaving 16 bases between them. The CDR3 spans 16 residues. CDR1 and CDR2 (germline): KGHSH, LQKENI.

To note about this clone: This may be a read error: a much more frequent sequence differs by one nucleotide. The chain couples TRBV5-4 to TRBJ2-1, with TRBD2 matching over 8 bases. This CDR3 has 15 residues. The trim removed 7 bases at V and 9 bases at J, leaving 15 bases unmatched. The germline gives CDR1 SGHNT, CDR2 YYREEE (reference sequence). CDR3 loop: CASVASGSQVGEQFF. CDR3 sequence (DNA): TGTGCCAGCGTGGCCAGCGGGAGTCAGGTGGGTGAGCAGTTCTTC.

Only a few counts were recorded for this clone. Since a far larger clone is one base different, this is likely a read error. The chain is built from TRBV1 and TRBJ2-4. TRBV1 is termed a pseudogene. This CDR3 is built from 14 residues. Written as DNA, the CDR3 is TGCACCAGCAGCCAAGGCCCCCCTTGGACCATTCAGTACTTC. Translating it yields CTSSQGPPWTIQYF.